This T cell receptor (beta chain) was recorded in a study of T cells in Graves' hyperthyroidism and ophthalmopathy. On the study more broadly: Upon initial diagnosis and before any treatment, peripheral blood was collected.

Study-level points and caveats: Most clonotypes expanded in the thyroid (above 0.001) were also present in blood. Ophthalmopathy could be told apart from stable hyperthyroidism with a 13 V-J model.

Thyroid ultrasound and orbital computed tomography, with clinical symptoms and serum thyroxine and TRAb, informed diagnoses. Using RNA transcripts as the source, TCR beta CDR3 regions were amplified. With the HTBI primer set, the TCR CDR3 went through a first round of RT-PCR. TCRdb reprocessed the multiplex PCR reads with MiXCR, giving one entry per CDR3 protein. Of hundreds of thousands of distinct CDR3 sequences listed, over 15% are singletons. There are many counts of this clonotype. Its cognate antigen is unknown. Sequencing was done on a sample of blood. The origin of this receptor is a woman between 18 and 29 years old with Graves' ophthalmopathy.

CDR3 sequence: CASSQELRGTDTQYF. For the CDR3, the DNA is TGTGCCAGCAGCCAAGAATTAAGGGGCACAGATACGCAGTATTTT. The chain carries TRBV3-1 and TRBJ2-3; D gene uncertain. This CDR3 spans 15 amino acids. V was shortened by 0 bases and J by 1 base, with 8 bases between the two germline ends. CDR1 and CDR2 (germline): LGHDT, YNNKEL (reference sequence).